These 21 T cell receptor beta chains came from one sample sequenced in a study of PD-L1 blockade in urothelial cancer. The repertoire was sequenced with immunoSEQ multiplex PCR; TCRdb's copy has only in-frame clones and lacks some. Of about 55,000 clones in the sample, 60% to 85% were seen once. This specimen consisted of PBMCs, obtained around atezolizumab (anti-PD-L1) treatment. The receptors derive from a man aged 70 or older with urothelial cancer.

This rearrangement joins TRBV6-4 to TRBJ2-1, with 11 bases that match TRBD2. The CDR3 runs 15 residues. CDR1 and CDR2 from the germline V gene are MRHNA and SNTAGT. Trimming at V came to 5 bases and at J to 7 bases, leaving 7 bases not matched to a gene. CDR3 sequence reads: CASSLSGRARNEQFF. DNA of the CDR3: TGTGCCAGCAGTCTTAGCGGGAGGGCCAGAAATGAGCAGTTCTTC.

The genes are TRBV6-1 and TRBJ2-5, with 8 bases lining up with TRBD1. The CDR3 runs 14 residues. Unmatched junction bases numbered 5, after V lost 3 bases and J lost 5 bases. Per the germline V gene, CDR1 is MNHNS and CDR2 is SASEGT. The CDR3 is CASSESGGRETQYF. The CDR3 DNA is TGTGCCAGCAGTGAGTCAGGGGGCAGGGAGACCCAGTACTTC.

The chain recombines TRBV5-1 with TRBJ2-1; 8 bases match TRBD1. This CDR3 has 14 residues. J was trimmed by 9 bases and V by 2 bases; bases with no gene match: 7. Per the germline V gene, CDR1 is SGHRS and CDR2 is YFSETQ. CDR3 bases: TGCGCCAGCAGCTTAGCACACAGGGGGAGTGAGCAGTTCTTC. Its protein product is CASSLAHRGSEQFF. The full variable domain, in which reference TRBV5-1 and TRBJ2-1 provide the parts outside the CDR3, is KAGVTQTPRYLIKTRGQQVTLSCSPISGHRSVSWYQQTPGQGLQFLFEYFSETQRNKGNFPGRFSGRQFSNSRSEMNVSTLELGDSALYLCASSLAHRGSEQFFGPGTRLTVL.

The rearrangement links TRBV15 to TRBJ1-3; 10 bases are shared with TRBD1. Looked up from germline, CDR1 is LNHNV and CDR2 is YYDKDF (reference sequence). CDR3 length: 15 amino acids. Trimming removed 0 bases from V and 7 bases from J; junction bases left unmatched: 3. The CDR3 coding sequence is TGTGCCACCAGCAGAGATCGGGGACAGGGGAACACCATATATTTT. Residues: CATSRDRGQGNTIYF.

The chain links TRBV28 to TRBJ2-1; D perhaps matches TRBD2 (6 bases). The CDR3 is 12 amino acids. CDR1 is MDHEN and CDR2 is SYDVKM in the germline V gene. The V end was cut by 7 bases, the J end by 9 bases, with 13 bases between. CDR3 in DNA: TGTGCCAGCACTACTAGACTAGGTGAGCAGTTCTTC. It translates to CASTTRLGEQFF.

In this sample, this clone is medium-sized (0.01 to 0.1%). The chain couples TRBV19 to TRBJ1-6; perhaps TRBD1 as D (5 bases). The V and J ends lost 1 base and 5 bases respectively, with 12 bases between them. The germline CDR1 and CDR2 sequences are LNHDA and SQIVND (reference sequence). CDR3 length: 16 amino acids. The CDR3 is CASSIGGARNNSPLHF. As DNA, the CDR3 is TGTGCCAGTAGTATAGGCGGGGCACGGAATAATTCACCCCTCCACTTT. Full variable domain (remainder filled in from reference TRBV19 and TRBJ1-6): DGGITQSPKYLFRKEGQNVTLSCEQNLNHDAMYWYRQDPGQGLRLIYYSQIVNDFQKGDIAEGYSVSREKKESFPLTVTSAQKNPTAFYLCASSIGGARNNSPLHFGNGTRLTVT.

CDR3: CASSLDSDRGHNYGYTF. CDR3 DNA: TGCGCCAGCAGCTTGGATTCGGACAGGGGGCACAACTATGGCTACACCTTC. The V and J genes are TRBV5-1 and TRBJ1-2; TRBD1 agrees at 11 bases. The ends lost 0 bases at V and 2 bases at J; junction bases unmatched: 6. The CDR3 is 17 residues long. CDR1 is SGHRS and CDR2 is YFSETQ in the germline V gene.

The genes are TRBV5-6 and TRBJ1-3; the D is unclear. CDR1 and CDR2 (germline): SGHDT, YYEEEE. The CDR3 sequence is 15 residues long. Between the trimmed V and J ends, which lost 0 bases and 0 bases, there was a span of 7 bases. The CDR3 DNA sequence: TGTGCCAGCAGCTTGGGCCTAAACTCTGGAAACACCATATATTTT. Translating it yields CASSLGLNSGNTIYF. The entire variable domain, with the rest obtained from reference TRBV5-6 and TRBJ1-3, is as follows: DAGVTQSPTHLIKTRGQQVTLRCSPKSGHDTVSWYQQALGQGPQFIFQYYEEEERQRGNFPDRFSGHQFPNYSSELNVNALLLGDSALYLCASSLGLNSGNTIYFGEGSWLTVV.

The V and J genes are TRBV9 and TRBJ2-7, with D maybe TRBD1 (6 bases). The V end lost 4 bases, the J end lost 2 bases, and 22 bases lay between the germline ends. The CDR3 has 17 residues. CDR1 is SGDLS and CDR2 is YYNGEE in the germline V gene. CDR3 coding DNA: TGTGCCAGCAGCCCCTCTTACAAGGACAGTCGAACCTACGAGCAGTACTTC. Protein: CASSPSYKDSRTYEQYF.

V gene TRBV5-1 combines with J gene TRBJ1-2; the D is unclear. V dropped 1 base and J dropped 6 bases, with 7 bases sitting between them. The CDR3 sequence is 12 residues long. CDR1 and CDR2 (germline): SGHRS, YFSETQ. CDR3 amino acids: CASSLTADGYTF. In DNA form, the CDR3 reads TGCGCCAGCAGCTTGACGGCGGATGGCTACACCTTC.

On this clone itself: One junction end disagrees with the germline gene, perhaps due to a read error. V is TRBV2 and J is TRBJ2-1, with TRBD2 matching over 12 bases. Germline-derived CDR1 and CDR2 are SNHLY and FYNNEI. The CDR3 totals 12 residues. The CDR3 bases are TGTGCCGGCAGGACTAGCGGGGAAGTAGAGTTCTTC. It is translated as CAGRTSGEVEFF.

The chain combines TRBV5-1 with TRBJ2-5, with 7 bases aligning to TRBD1. CDR1 and CDR2 (germline): SGHRS, YFSETQ. The V and J ends lost 4 bases and 3 bases, in that order; junction bases with no gene match: 3. The CDR3 runs 13 residues. CDR3: CASSPQGEETQYF. CDR3 nucleotides: TGCGCCAGCAGCCCCCAGGGGGAAGAGACCCAGTACTTC.

V and J are TRBV18 and TRBJ1-5, with a tentative D call TRBD1 (6 bases). Germline CDR1 and CDR2: KGHSH and LQKENI. CDR3 length: 15 residues. With 3 bases removed from V and 3 bases from J, the gap between germline ends came to 12 bases. The CDR3 is CASSPSTGNNQPQHF. The CDR3 coding sequence is TGTGCCAGCTCACCCTCGACAGGTAACAATCAGCCCCAGCATTTT.

This clone was detected a few times. The J gene is TRBJ2-2, the V gene TRBV5-4, with D maybe TRBD1 (6 bases). V gave up 4 bases and J gave up 6 bases, with 13 bases separating them. Germline lookup yields CDR1 SGHNT and CDR2 YYREEE (reference sequence). The length of the CDR3 is 14 residues. CDR3 protein: CASSQTGLPGELFF. The CDR3, as DNA: TGTGCCAGCAGCCAAACAGGGCTACCCGGGGAGCTGTTTTTT.

There are a few counts of this clone. The rearrangement joins TRBV27 to TRBJ1-4; possible D gene TRBD1, 5 bases. This CDR3 contains 13 residues. V lost 8 bases, J lost 8 bases, and 15 bases lay in between. Germline CDR1 is MNHEY and CDR2 is SMNVEV (reference sequence). CDR3 amino acids: CASGRDGGEKLFF. CDR3 DNA sequence: TGTGCCAGCGGCCGGGATGGGGGGGAAAAACTGTTTTTT.

The chain combines TRBV19 with TRBJ1-1; D is perhaps TRBD1 (5 bases). V lost 7 bases and J lost 4, with 13 bases in between. CDR3 size: 13 residues. Germline V gene sequence: CDR1 LNHDA, CDR2 SQIVND (reference sequence). The CDR3 here is CASNNLGGTEAFF. CDR3 sequence (DNA): TGTGCCAGTAACAATCTCGGGGGCACTGAAGCTTTCTTT.

CDR3 protein: CAISGQGGTEAFF. CDR3 bases: TGTGCCATCAGTGGGCAGGGCGGTACTGAAGCTTTCTTT. J is TRBJ1-1 and V is TRBV10-3, with D possibly being TRBD1 (5 bases). V was shortened by 4 bases and J by 5 bases, with 11 bases between the two germline ends. Germline CDR1 reads ENHRY; CDR2 reads SYGVKD. The CDR3 extends over 13 amino acids.

In DNA, the CDR3 is TGTGCCAGCAGCCCCGGGGGGGCAGGGGTTCAAGAGACCCAGTACTTC. Translated, it gives CASSPGGAGVQETQYF. The chain links TRBV11-3 to TRBJ2-5, with 8 nucleotides matching TRBD2. The CDR3 contains 16 residues. CDR1 is SGHNT, CDR2 YENEEA, per germline. V was pared by 5 bases and J by 2 bases, with 10 bases of the junction left unmatched.

This chain's CDR3 is CASSFPGLKNIQYF. The CDR3 DNA reads TGTGCCAGCAGCTTCCCAGGGCTCAAAAACATTCAGTACTTC. The V call is TRBV7-2, the J call TRBJ2-4; tentative D call: TRBD1 (5 bases). Trimming cost V 3 bases and J 3 bases, with 9 bases left between them. The CDR3 has 14 residues. Germline CDR1 reads SGHTA; CDR2 reads FQGNSA.

The CDR3 nucleotides are TGTGCCAGCAGCCCCGTGGGGGGTATCCAAGAGACCCAGTACTTC. Protein: CASSPVGGIQETQYF. The chain joins TRBV5-4 to TRBJ2-5; tentative D call: TRBD2 (6 bases). The germline V gene has CDR1 SGHNT and CDR2 YYREEE (reference sequence). V lost 4 bases, J lost 1 base, and 14 bases lay in between. The CDR3 extends over 15 amino acids.

This clone appeared a single time. The genes are TRBV10-3 and TRBJ1-4; 8 bases line up with TRBD1. J was trimmed by 5 bases and V by 2 bases; bases with no gene match: 10. Germline-derived CDR1 and CDR2 are ENHRY and SYGVKD. The CDR3 is 17 amino acids. Here the CDR3 reads CAISETPRGRNNEKLFF. The CDR3 nucleotides read TGTGCCATCAGTGAGACGCCCAGGGGGCGAAACAATGAAAAACTGTTTTTT.